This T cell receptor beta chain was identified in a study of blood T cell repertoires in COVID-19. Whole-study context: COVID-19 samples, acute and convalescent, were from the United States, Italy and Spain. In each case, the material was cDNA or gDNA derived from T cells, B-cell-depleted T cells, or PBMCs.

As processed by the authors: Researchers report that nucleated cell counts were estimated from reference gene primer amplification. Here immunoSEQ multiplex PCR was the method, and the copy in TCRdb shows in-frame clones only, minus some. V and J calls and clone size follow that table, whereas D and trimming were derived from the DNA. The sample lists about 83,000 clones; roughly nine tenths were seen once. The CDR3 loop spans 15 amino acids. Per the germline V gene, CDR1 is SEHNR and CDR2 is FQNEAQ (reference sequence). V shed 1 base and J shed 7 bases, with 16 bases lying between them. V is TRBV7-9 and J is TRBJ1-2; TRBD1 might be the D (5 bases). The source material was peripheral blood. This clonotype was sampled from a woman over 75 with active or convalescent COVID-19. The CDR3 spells CASSLGRRDVRGYTF. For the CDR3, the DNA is TGTGCCAGCAGCTTAGGGCGCAGGGATGTACGTGGCTACACCTTC.